This note documents a single T cell receptor (beta chain) sequence. What it recognizes is unknown. For each CDR3 protein, TCRdb gives one entry from its re-call of the 5' RACE reads, without DNA. This listing includes 120,000 to 150,000 distinct CDR3 sequences. The entry originates in a study of T cells expressing NK-cell markers. About the research overall: Serological testing identified most of the eight sequenced donors as HCMV-seropositive and one as seronegative. Study-level results: Five or six donors showed dominant NKG2C+ clonotypes comprising about 1.0-7.5% of their CD8+ T cells.

The CDR3 length is 15 residues. The germline CDR1 and CDR2 sequences are SGHTA and FQGNSA. The chain joins TRBV7-2 to TRBJ2-3; there is no DNA to check the TCRdb D call of TRBD2. Sequenced: blood T cells: a sorted CD56 or NKG2C T cell subset, CD4+ or CD8+ T cells, or bulk PBMC T cells (not recorded which). The TCR sequence derives from a man aged 18 to 30 in good health. Here the CDR3 reads CASSLDAGYMGTQYF.